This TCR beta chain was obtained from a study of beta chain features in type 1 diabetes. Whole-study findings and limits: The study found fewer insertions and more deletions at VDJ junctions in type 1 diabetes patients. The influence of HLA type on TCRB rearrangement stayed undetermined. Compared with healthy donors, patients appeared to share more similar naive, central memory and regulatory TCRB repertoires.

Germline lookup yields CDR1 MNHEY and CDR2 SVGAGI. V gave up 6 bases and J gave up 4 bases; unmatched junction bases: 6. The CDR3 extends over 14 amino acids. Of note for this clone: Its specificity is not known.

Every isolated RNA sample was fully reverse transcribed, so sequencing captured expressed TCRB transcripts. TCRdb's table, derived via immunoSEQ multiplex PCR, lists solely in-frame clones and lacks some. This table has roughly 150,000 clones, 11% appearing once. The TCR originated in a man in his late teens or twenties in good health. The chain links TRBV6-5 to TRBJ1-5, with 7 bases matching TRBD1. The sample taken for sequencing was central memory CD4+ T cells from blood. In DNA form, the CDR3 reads TGTGCCAGCAGACAGGGGAACCCAAATCAGCCCCAGCATTTT. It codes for CASRQGNPNQPQHF.